The present entry profiles one TCR beta chain with its context. This clone was recorded only once. Its antigen is still unknown. Base qualities are not provided; no much larger clone lies one nucleotide away. CDR1 is given as SGHRS and CDR2 as YFSETQ, both from the germline V gene. The junction shows trimming of 0 bases on V and 11 bases on J, plus 14 bases between the germline ends. The CDR3 covers 13 residues, taking in both the cysteine and the phenylalanine. The CDR3 DNA has 39 bases and is translated from base 1. This sample is drawn from a study of blood T cell repertoires in COVID-19 (dated by TCRdb to 2020 to 2022). Regarding the complete study: Samples covering the acute and convalescent phases of COVID-19 were provided by collaborators in the United States, Italy and Spain. HLA class I and class II types, where available, came from metadata supplied by the sample provider rather than from assay-based typing. A de-identified subject ID, COVID-19 status, age in years and sex were almost always included in the sample metadata. Samples came from the ongoing ImmuneRACE study (first 160 participants) plus 1,254 subjects from 6 global collaborators. Deeply sampled blood TCRbeta repertoires from subjects exposed to, actively infected with, or recovered from COVID-19 were included in the dataset. The repertoires were released in a freely available public database meant as a resource for research on the immune response to SARS-CoV-2. The material from the prospective study consisted of cDNA or gDNA derived from T cells, B-cell-depleted T cells, or PBMCs.

General conclusions and limits of the study: The amount of clinical and demographic metadata varied by source and participant and was provided uncurated.

TCRbeta CDR3 regions were amplified from genomic DNA using the immunoSEQ Assay, a bias-controlled multiplex PCR. Concerning the study's data processing: Within the assay, amplification of reference gene primers was used to estimate how many nucleated cells each sample contained. To quantify the absolute abundance of each unique TCRbeta CDR3 rearrangement, sequence reads were collapsed and filtered. For each sample, productive Simpson clonality was calculated as the square root of Simpson's diversity index over productive rearrangements. TCRdb obtained this table from immuneACCESS and retained in-frame rearrangements with V and J assigned. These tables miss some clones; where compared with another copy, unresolved V genes account for less than half of the shortfall, and the remainder is unexplained. V and J calls and clone size are as listed in that table; D and trimming were resolved from the DNA. This sample lists approximately 260,000 clones; roughly three quarters were detected once. The ten largest clones capture approximately 4% of the sample.

Collaborating institutions collected whole blood in K2EDTA tubes following their own protocols. Collaborator samples were shipped for TCRbeta analysis as frozen whole blood, isolated PBMCs, or DNA extracted from either sample type. Sequenced: peripheral blood. This receptor chain uses TRBV5-1 and TRBJ1-1; 5 matching bases give a weak D call of TRBD1. This receptor was taken from a middle-aged woman with active or convalescent COVID-19. The CDR3 protein sequence reads: CASSLGGHVEAFF. The DNA sequence reads TGCGCCAGCAGCTTGGGAGGACACGTCGAGGCTTTCTTT.